This T cell receptor beta chain was captured in a study of blood T cell repertoires in COVID-19. V lost 0 bases and J lost 2, with 11 bases in between. CDR1 KGHSH and CDR2 LQKENI come from the germline V gene. CDR3 length equals 16 residues. The repertoire was sequenced with immunoSEQ multiplex PCR; TCRdb's copy has only in-frame clones and lacks some. Among over 95,000 clones listed, less than 90% were seen once. This receptor was identified in a man aged 65 to 85 with active or convalescent COVID-19. The source material was peripheral blood. The chain uses TRBV18 and TRBJ1-5; a weak D match, TRBD1 (5 bases). In nucleotides, the CDR3 is TGTGCCAGCTCACCACCGACAGCCGAGGGCAATCAGCCCCAGCATTTT. This encodes CASSPPTAEGNQPQHF. Full variable domain (rest looked up from reference TRBV18 and TRBJ1-5): NAGVMQNPRHLVRRRGQEARLRCSPMKGHSHVYWYRQLPEEGLKFMVYLQKENIIDESGMPKERFSAEFPKEGPSILRIQQVVRGDSAAYFCASSPPTAEGNQPQHFGDGTRLSIL.